This is a list of T cell receptor beta chains from one sample in a study of cytomegalovirus exposure and HLA in healthy donors. TCRdb keeps only in-frame clones here, not all; method: immunoSEQ multiplex PCR. The sample records 150,000 to 200,000 clones, roughly 80% being singletons. Material: PBMCs. The receptor source for this set is a woman in her forties in good health and CMV-seronegative. Each CDR3 is given with its conserved first and last residue. Each record gives: clone size, V gene, CDR3 length, CDR3 protein. The listing skips clone size in some rows; elsewhere it reads once, few, many or a size class.

NA	TRBV27	13	CASSAGGANVLTF
NA	TRBV19	11	CASGQGGGYTF
once	TRBV9	14	CASSVRDSQETQYF
NA	TRBV7-6	13	CASSFEGGFEQYF
NA	TRBV4-2	15	CASSQDYRGGNTIYF
NA	TRBV7-9	16	CASSRLTGTGLYEQYF
NA	TRBV7-6	15	CASSLLGQEGYEQYF
NA	TRBV7-8	17	CASSLNRGGPRSYEQYF
NA	TRBV28	16	CASSFGGGGLGGAQYF
few	TRBV6-1	13	CASNSQPNQPQHF
few	TRBV21-1	14	CASSNRGAQETQYF
NA	TRBV7-2	16	CASSPGLFSGANVLTF
NA	TRBV7-2	14	CASSSQGDPWGYTF
NA	TRBV19	13	CASSIYRGTEAFF
NA	TRBV7-9	14	CASSPQGPVYEQYF
NA	TRBV25-1	14	CASSVDRGLEKLFF
NA	TRBV6-5	14	CASSYPSAGGTLHF
NA	TRBV7-3	16	CASSALAGGLNNEQFF
NA	TRBV7-3	15	CASSSGGGNYNEQFF
NA	TRBV13	11	CASSLGDEQYF
NA	TRBV28	13	CASSLAVNTEAFF
NA	TRBV11-2	15	CASRLGTGNTYEQYF
NA	TRBV4-3	17	CASSQQWGQRTYNEQFF
few	TRBV4-3	15	CASSQGARGNSPLHF
NA	TRBV28	15	CASSFRQVGSYEQYF
NA	TRBV6-6	14	CASTRRDRVEKLFF